The next 10 T cell receptor beta chains were all read from a single sample in a study of shared T cell receptors in the human thymus. TCRdb's copy holds only in-frame clones and misses some; the assay was immunoSEQ multiplex PCR. The sample yields around 340,000 clones, over 90% seen once. Sequencing was performed on thymocytes. Every receptor here comes from a human donor.

The chain carries TRBV10-3 and TRBJ1-1; D remains unclear. The CDR3 runs 11 residues. The germline CDR1 and CDR2 sequences are ENHRY and SYGVKD. Trimming removed 10 bases from V and 0 bases from J, with 6 bases in between. The CDR3 sequence: CATIMNTEAFF. CDR3 sequence (DNA): TGTGCCACCATAATGAACACTGAAGCTTTCTTT.

The CDR3 sequence is CASSFKLSQPQHF. DNA of the CDR3: TGTGCCAGCAGCTTCAAGTTGTCTCAGCCCCAGCATTTT. The J gene is TRBJ1-5, the V gene TRBV5-6; no clear D. This CDR3 is 13 amino acids long. CDR1 and CDR2 from the germline V gene are SGHDT and YYEEEE. The germline V and J ends were trimmed by 2 bases and 6 bases, with 9 bases remaining between them.

V usage is TRBV4-1 and J usage is TRBJ2-1, with 10 bases lining up with TRBD2. Trimming removed 5 bases from V and 7 bases from J; junction bases left unmatched: 11. The CDR3 runs to 16 residues. Germline V gene lookup returns CDR1 MGHRA and CDR2 YSYEKL. CDR3 amino acids: CASSTLPSGSLNEQFF. The CDR3 bases are TGCGCCAGCAGCACCCTACCTAGCGGGAGTTTAAATGAGCAGTTCTTC.

V is TRBV19 and J is TRBJ2-3; possibly TRBD2 for D (5 bases). Trimming cost V 2 bases and J 2 bases, with 14 bases left between them. CDR1 and CDR2 from the germline V gene are LNHDA and SQIVND (reference sequence). CDR3 size: 16 residues. CDR3 sequence: CASSISNPGNTDTQYF. In nucleotides, the CDR3 is TGTGCCAGTAGTATATCAAATCCGGGGAACACAGATACGCAGTATTTT.

The gene calls are TRBV5-6 and TRBJ1-1; D is unclear. Germline-derived CDR1 and CDR2 are SGHDT and YYEEEE. This CDR3 is 15 amino acids long. The V gene lost 4 bases and the J gene lost 3 bases, with 16 bases spanning the gap. CDR3 loop: CASSKNGPRDTEAFF. DNA for the CDR3: TGTGCCAGCAGCAAAAACGGGCCCCGGGACACTGAAGCTTTCTTT.

The chain joins TRBV28 to TRBJ1-3, with a weak D call TRBD1 (5 bases). Germline V gene lookup returns CDR1 MDHEN and CDR2 SYDVKM. The CDR3 length is 16 residues. V lost 3 bases, J lost 2 bases, and 14 bases lay in between. CDR3 loop: CASSLSFQGAGNTIYF. The CDR3 DNA sequence: TGTGCCAGCAGTTTGAGCTTTCAGGGAGCTGGAAACACCATATATTTT.

The chain carries TRBV19 and TRBJ1-2; no firm D call. V was pared by 7 bases and J by 0 bases, with 15 bases between. This CDR3 has 15 amino acids. Germline V CDR1 and CDR2: LNHDA, SQIVND (reference sequence). DNA for the CDR3: TGTGCCAGTACCCCACCAGACCCAGCTAACTATGGCTACACCTTC. This encodes CASTPPDPANYGYTF. The entire variable domain, with the rest obtained from reference TRBV19 and TRBJ1-2, is as follows: DGGITQSPKYLFRKEGQNVTLSCEQNLNHDAMYWYRQDPGQGLRLIYYSQIVNDFQKGDIAEGYSVSREKKESFPLTVTSAQKNPTAFYLCASTPPDPANYGYTFGSGTRLTVV.

V and J are TRBV28 and TRBJ2-5; 10 nucleotides line up with TRBD2. Germline CDR1 MDHEN, CDR2 SYDVKM. This CDR3 is built from 19 residues. J lost 4 bases, V lost 4 bases, and 18 bases had no gene match. The CDR3 nucleotides are TGTGCCAGCAGTTCCCCCGGGGCTAGCGGGAGTTTTAGGGCAGAGACCCAGTACTTC. Protein sequence: CASSSPGASGSFRAETQYF.

The rearrangement uses TRBV7-2 and TRBJ2-5, with TRBD2 as a possible D gene (6 bases). Germline CDR1 is SGHTA and CDR2 is FQGNSA. The length of the CDR3 is 18 residues. Trimming stripped 3 bases from V and 0 bases from J, with 20 bases between. In DNA form, the CDR3 reads TGTGCCAGCAGCTTTAGGTCTAGCGTCCCGAACAACCAAGAGACCCAGTACTTC. Encoded protein: CASSFRSSVPNNQETQYF.

The chain employs TRBV7-2 and TRBJ2-5; 8 bases are a match to TRBD1. CDR3 length equals 17 residues. V lost 4 bases, J lost 1 base, and 11 bases stayed unmatched. Per the germline V gene, CDR1 is SGHTA and CDR2 is FQGNSA. The DNA of the CDR3 is TGTGCCAGCAGCTCCGCTCGGACAGGGCTTCTCCAAGAGACCCAGTACTTC. This translates into CASSSARTGLLQETQYF. The full variable domain, rest sourced from reference TRBV7-2 and TRBJ2-5, is GAGVSQSPSNKVTEKGKDVELRCDPISGHTALYWYRQSLGQGLEFLIYFQGNSAPDKSGLPSDRFSAERTGGSVSTLTIQRTQQEDSAVYLCASSSARTGLLQETQYFGPGTRLLVL.